This passage covers 4 T cell receptor beta chains from one sample sequenced in a study of shared clonotypes between healthy human individuals. The table came from immunoSEQ multiplex PCR; TCRdb's copy has only in-frame clones and leaves some out. This sample has about 2.3 million clones, with over 90% found just once. Sequencing was performed on naive CD4+ T cells from PBMCs. Indicated subset: CD45RA+ positively selected. These receptors were collected from a man between 18 and 35 years old in good health. Some clones in this sample may be carry-over from other donors' samples.

This clone was seen more than once but under ten times. This specimen includes other DNA sequences encoding the same CDR3. The CDR3 DNA is TGTGCCAGCAGAACACAAGAGACCCAGTACTTC. Translated, it gives CASRTQETQYF. The chain links TRBV28 to TRBJ2-5; D is uncertain. V dropped 6 bases and J dropped 2 bases, with 4 bases sitting between them. This CDR3 has 11 residues. Germline V gene sequence: CDR1 MDHEN, CDR2 SYDVKM.

The V and J genes are TRBV11-2 and TRBJ2-4, with no clear D. Per germline, CDR1 SGHAT and CDR2 FQNNGV. Trimming stripped 5 bases from V and 6 bases from J, with 11 bases between. This CDR3 is built from 13 residues. In DNA form, the CDR3 reads TGTGCCAGCAGCCGTGAATCCTTAAACATTCAGTACTTC. It translates to CASSRESLNIQYF.

This chain joins TRBV19 and TRBJ1-4; 8 bases agree with TRBD1. The CDR3 covers 14 residues. V lost 10 bases and J lost 5; bases outside the gene matches: 9. Germline CDR1 LNHDA, CDR2 SQIVND (reference sequence). The CDR3 loop reads CATNPRQGNEKLFF. CDR3 bases: TGTGCCACGAACCCTAGACAGGGGAATGAAAAACTGTTTTTT. Full variable domain (outside the CDR3, taken from reference TRBV19 and TRBJ1-4): DGGITQSPKYLFRKEGQNVTLSCEQNLNHDAMYWYRQDPGQGLRLIYYSQIVNDFQKGDIAEGYSVSREKKESFPLTVTSAQKNPTAFYLCATNPRQGNEKLFFGSGTQLSVL.

This chain links TRBV29-1 with TRBJ2-3; TRBD2 matches 8 bases. V was pared by 1 base and J by 6 bases, with 6 bases of the junction left unmatched. Germline-derived CDR1 and CDR2 are SQVTM and ANQGSEA. The CDR3 length is 14 residues. The CDR3 coding sequence is TGCAGCGTTGAAGCGGTGGCTAGCGGGGATACGCAGTATTTT. It yields the protein CSVEAVASGDTQYF.